The 21 T cell receptor beta chains listed next were all sequenced from one sample in a study of monozygotic twins with cystic fibrosis. Sequencing used immunoSEQ multiplex PCR; TCRdb keeps in-frame clones, though not all of them. The data contain fewer than 30,000 clones, 85% of them singletons. The sample comprised blood. These receptors came from a girl between 2 and 10 years old with cystic fibrosis.

The V gene is TRBV11-2, the J gene TRBJ1-2; 9 bases align to TRBD1. V was pared by 0 bases and J by 8 bases, with 7 bases of the junction left unmatched. Germline CDR1 reads SGHAT; CDR2 reads FQNNGV. The CDR3 sequence is 15 residues long. CDR3 in amino acids: CASSLDDRGYRGYTF. In DNA, the CDR3 is TGTGCCAGCAGCTTAGACGACAGGGGGTATAGGGGCTACACCTTC.

This chain joins TRBV7-2 and TRBJ2-1, with 8 bases that match TRBD1. Germline V CDR1 and CDR2: SGHTA, FQGNSA. The CDR3 runs to 16 residues. V was clipped by 4 bases and J by 0 bases; unmatched bases: 5. CDR3 loop: CASSYDRGSSYNEQFF. The CDR3 nucleotides read TGTGCCAGCAGCTACGACAGGGGCAGCTCCTACAATGAGCAGTTCTTC.

The V and J genes are TRBV28 and TRBJ1-2; no clear D. Trimming removed 5 bases from V and 0 bases from J, with 13 bases in between. This CDR3 is built from 15 residues. CDR1 and CDR2 (germline): MDHEN, SYDVKM. CDR3 sequence: CASSPVGLANYGYTF. CDR3 nucleotide sequence: TGTGCCAGCAGTCCAGTCGGACTAGCTAACTATGGCTACACCTTC.

The chain couples TRBV12-1 to TRBJ2-5. TRBV12-1 is marked as a pseudogene. The CDR3 is 17 amino acids. The CDR3 DNA reads TGTGCCAGCAGCTTTGGATCAGCCGTTTACAACATGGAGACCCAGTACTTC. Translated: CASSFGSAVYNMETQYF.

The chain is built from TRBV4-1 and TRBJ2-1, with TRBD1 matching over 12 bases. Germline V gene lookup returns CDR1 MGHRA and CDR2 YSYEKL. V was clipped by 4 bases and J by 8 bases; unmatched bases: 15. This CDR3 comprises 18 residues. The CDR3 reads CASSPVLLRDRGLYEQFF. CDR3 in DNA: TGCGCCAGCAGCCCCGTATTATTACGGGACAGGGGGCTCTATGAGCAGTTCTTC.

The J gene is TRBJ2-5, the V gene TRBV5-5; 7 bases match TRBD1. The germline gives CDR1 SGHKS, CDR2 YYEKEE (reference sequence). The CDR3 extends over 14 amino acids. V gave up 4 bases and J gave up 1 base; unmatched junction bases: 4. CDR3 DNA sequence: TGTGCCAGCAGCCGAACAGGGGTCCAAGAGACCCAGTACTTC. This translates into CASSRTGVQETQYF.

This chain connects TRBV5-6 to TRBJ1-2; possibly TRBD1 for D (5 bases). Trimming shortened V by 2 bases and J by 6 bases, and 14 bases separated the two germline ends. CDR1 and CDR2 (germline): SGHDT, YYEEEE. CDR3 length: 14 residues. The chain's CDR3 is CASSFMGVEDGYTF. The CDR3 DNA reads as TGTGCCAGCAGCTTCATGGGGGTAGAGGATGGCTACACCTTC.

This clone was counted only a few times. The chain joins TRBV27 to TRBJ1-1; a weak D match, TRBD1 (5 bases). The CDR3 covers 13 residues. CDR1 is MNHEY, CDR2 SMNVEV, per germline (reference sequence). V lost 0 bases, J lost 5 bases, and 7 bases lay in between. The CDR3 reads CASSLSEGTEAFF. CDR3 DNA sequence: TGTGCCAGCAGTTTATCGGAGGGGACTGAAGCTTTCTTT.

The chain employs TRBV27 and TRBJ1-2, with a tentative D call TRBD1 (6 bases). The ends were cut back, 5 bases at V and 3 bases at J, with 19 bases in the middle. The CDR3 loop spans 16 amino acids. In germline, CDR1 is MNHEY, CDR2 SMNVEV (reference sequence). The CDR3 loop is CASSLASSYRDYGYTF. The CDR3 nucleotides read TGTGCCAGCAGTCTGGCCTCCTCTTACAGGGACTATGGCTACACCTTC.

This clone was counted once. The V call is TRBV7-2, the J call TRBJ2-3; D may match TRBD1 or TRBD2 (5 bases each). Germline-derived CDR1 and CDR2 are SGHTA and FQGNSA. The CDR3 length is 14 residues. The ends were cut back, 5 bases at V and 10 bases at J, with 19 bases in the middle. As DNA, the CDR3 is TGTGCCAGCAGCGGCCCGGGGCTCCCTTCTCCGCAGTATTTT. The encoded protein is CASSGPGLPSPQYF.

The chain links TRBV6-6 to TRBJ2-5; D is possibly TRBD2 (6 bases). Germline V CDR1 and CDR2: MNHNY, SVGAGI (reference sequence). CDR3 length: 12 amino acids. Trimming removed 8 bases at V and 2 bases at J, with 9 bases between. In DNA form, the CDR3 reads TGTGCCAGCTCACGGGGGCAAGAGACCCAGTACTTC. It specifies CASSRGQETQYF.

The V gene is TRBV18, the J gene TRBJ1-1; D unresolved. Germline assignment: CDR1 KGHSH and CDR2 LQKENI. The CDR3 extends over 13 amino acids. Between the trimmed V and J ends, which lost 2 bases and 7 bases, there was a span of 11 bases. CDR3 sequence: CASSPTAEIEAFF. DNA of the CDR3: TGTGCCAGCTCACCAACGGCGGAGATTGAAGCTTTCTTT. Supplemented by reference TRBV18 and TRBJ1-1, the full variable domain reads NAGVMQNPRHLVRRRGQEARLRCSPMKGHSHVYWYRQLPEEGLKFMVYLQKENIIDESGMPKERFSAEFPKEGPSILRIQQVVRGDSAAYFCASSPTAEIEAFFGQGTRLTVV.

This chain connects TRBV2 to TRBJ1-4; D may be TRBD1 (5 bases). Between the trimmed V and J ends, which lost 4 bases and 4 bases, there was a span of 10 bases. Per the germline V gene, CDR1 is SNHLY and CDR2 is FYNNEI. The CDR3 length is 14 residues. CDR3 nucleotide sequence: TGTGCCAGCAGTGGACAGACCCTTAATGAAAAACTGTTTTTT. Its translation: CASSGQTLNEKLFF.

V usage is TRBV2 and J usage is TRBJ1-1, with D unresolved. Germline loops: CDR1 SNHLY, CDR2 FYNNEI. V gave up 4 bases and J gave up 3 bases, with 12 bases separating them. This CDR3 comprises 14 residues. The CDR3 region has the DNA TGTGCCAGCAGTGTTTGGGGTAAGCACACTGAAGCTTTCTTT. This sequence encodes CASSVWGKHTEAFF. Combining the CDR3 with reference TRBV2 and TRBJ1-1 gives the whole variable domain EPEVTQTPSHQVTQMGQEVILRCVPISNHLYFYWYRQILGQKVEFLVSFYNNEISEKSEIFDDQFSVERPDGSNFTLKIRSTKLEDSAMYFCASSVWGKHTEAFFGQGTRLTVV.

The chain has TRBV7-2 and TRBJ2-3, with 8 bases fitting TRBD2. This CDR3 comprises 17 residues. Germline assignment: CDR1 SGHTA and CDR2 FQGNSA. The ends lost 3 bases at V and 0 bases at J; junction bases unmatched: 8. CDR3 in DNA: TGTGCCAGCAGCTTCCTCCTCGGGGGGGGGAGCACAGATACGCAGTATTTT. Translating it yields CASSFLLGGGSTDTQYF.

V usage is TRBV27 and J usage is TRBJ1-4; tentatively, D is TRBD1 (6 bases). This CDR3 has 18 amino acids. Germline V gives CDR1 MNHEY, CDR2 SMNVEV (reference sequence). V was pared by 0 bases and J by 3 bases, with 17 bases between. The CDR3 spells CASSLSRGVGLANEKLFF. CDR3 DNA sequence: TGTGCCAGCAGTTTATCCAGGGGAGTCGGGCTTGCTAATGAAAAACTGTTTTTT.

The V call is TRBV27, the J call TRBJ2-1; TRBD2 agrees at 7 bases. CDR1 is MNHEY and CDR2 is SMNVEV in the germline V gene (reference sequence). The CDR3 has 16 residues. J lost 2 bases, V lost 6 bases, and 10 bases had no gene match. The CDR3 spells CASRIRLAATYNEQFF. CDR3 bases: TGTGCCAGCAGAATAAGACTAGCCGCAACCTACAATGAGCAGTTCTTC.

The rearrangement joins TRBV6-6 to TRBJ2-1; no reliable D call. CDR3 length: 16 residues. Trimming cost V 6 bases and J 0 bases, with 15 bases left between them. Germline-derived CDR1 and CDR2 are MNHNY and SVGAGI (reference sequence). The CDR3 protein is CASSPHQRASYNEQFF. As DNA, the CDR3 is TGTGCCAGCAGCCCGCACCAGCGTGCCTCCTACAATGAGCAGTTCTTC.

V usage is TRBV5-4 and J usage is TRBJ2-2; D may be TRBD1 (6 bases). Trimming cost V 2 bases and J 1 base, with 6 bases left between them. From germline, CDR1 is SGHNT and CDR2 YYREEE (reference sequence). This CDR3 is 14 amino acids long. For the CDR3, the DNA is TGTGCCAGCAGCTTCAGGGGGAACACCGGGGAGCTGTTTTTT. Its translation: CASSFRGNTGELFF.

The chain carries TRBV19 and TRBJ1-5; TRBD1 might be the D (6 bases). The CDR3 spans 18 residues. CDR1 is LNHDA and CDR2 is SQIVND in the germline V gene (reference sequence). The ends were cut back, 1 base at V and 11 bases at J, with 27 bases in the middle. As DNA, the CDR3 is TGTGCCAGTAGTATAGCCCGTTTTCCCCGCTCACAGGGATGGACCCAGCATTTT. This sequence encodes CASSIARFPRSQGWTQHF.

This clone was counted between two and nine times. This chain links TRBV6-5 with TRBJ1-4; D possibly corresponds to TRBD1 (5 bases). The CDR3 spans 12 residues. Germline-derived CDR1 and CDR2 are MNHEY and SVGAGI. V was clipped by 0 bases and J by 10 bases, with 6 bases between them. Written as DNA, the CDR3 is TGTGCCAGCAGTTACTCGGGGGGAAAACTGTTTTTT. Translation: CASSYSGGKLFF.